This T cell receptor beta chain derives from a study of cytomegalovirus exposure and HLA in healthy donors. The CDR3 covers 13 residues. The trim removed 7 bases at V and 5 bases at J, leaving 7 bases unmatched. Germline-derived CDR1 and CDR2 are SQVTM and ANQGSEA. This PCR relied on a set of 60 Vbeta primers and 13 Jbeta primers. Method: immunoSEQ multiplex PCR; TCRdb's copy keeps in-frame clones and lacks some. This table holds about 180,000 clones, about four fifths found once. Sequencing input: PBMCs. The source is a young man in good health and CMV-seropositive. The chain uses TRBV29-1 and TRBJ2-4, with TRBD1 matching over 8 bases. Here the CDR3 reads CSARTGLENIQYF. The CDR3, as DNA: TGCAGCGCTCGGACAGGGTTGGAAAACATTCAGTACTTC.